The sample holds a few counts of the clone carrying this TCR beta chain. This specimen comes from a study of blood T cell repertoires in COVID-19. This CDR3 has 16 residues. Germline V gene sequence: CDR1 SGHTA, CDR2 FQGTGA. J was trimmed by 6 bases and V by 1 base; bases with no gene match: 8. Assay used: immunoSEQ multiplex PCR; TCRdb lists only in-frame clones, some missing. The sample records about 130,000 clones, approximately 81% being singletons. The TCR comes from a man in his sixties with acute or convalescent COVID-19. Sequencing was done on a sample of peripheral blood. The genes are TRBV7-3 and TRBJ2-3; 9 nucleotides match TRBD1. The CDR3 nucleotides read TGTGCCAGCAGCTTAATCGGGACAGGGCTTCCTGATACGCAGTATTTT. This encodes CASSLIGTGLPDTQYF.